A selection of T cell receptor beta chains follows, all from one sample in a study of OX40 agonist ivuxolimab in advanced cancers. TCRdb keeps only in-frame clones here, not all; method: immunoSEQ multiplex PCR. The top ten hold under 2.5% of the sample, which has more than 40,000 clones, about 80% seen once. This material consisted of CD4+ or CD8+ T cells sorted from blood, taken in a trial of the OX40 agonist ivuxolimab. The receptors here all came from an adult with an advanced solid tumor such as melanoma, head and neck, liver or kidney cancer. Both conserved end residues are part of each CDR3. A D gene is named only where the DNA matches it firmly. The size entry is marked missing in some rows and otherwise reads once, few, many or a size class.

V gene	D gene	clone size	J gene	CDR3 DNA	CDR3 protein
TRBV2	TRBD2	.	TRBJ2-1	TGTGCCAGCAGTGAGGTTAGACTAGCGGTGTACAATGAGCAGTTCTTC	CASSEVRLAVYNEQFF
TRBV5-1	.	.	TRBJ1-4	TGCGCCAGCACCTCCGGGGGGCCCACTAATGAAAAACTGTTTTTT	CASTSGGPTNEKLFF
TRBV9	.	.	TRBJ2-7	TGTGCCAGCAGCCCCGTCGCGGGGTTCTACGAGCAGTACTTC	CASSPVAGFYEQYF
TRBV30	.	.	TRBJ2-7	TGTGCCTGGAGTAGGGGGAGCTCCTACGAGCAGTACTTC	CAWSRGSSYEQYF
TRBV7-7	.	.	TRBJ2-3	TGTGCTAGCAGCTTAGGAGACTCTAGCACAGATACGCAGTATTTT	CASSLGDSSTDTQYF
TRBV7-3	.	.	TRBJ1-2	TGTGCCAGGCAAACGCGGGGGCACTATGGCTACACCTTC	CARQTRGHYGYTF
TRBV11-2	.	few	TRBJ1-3	TGTGCCAGCAGCTTAGGATTGAGAGGAAACACCATATATTTT	CASSLGLRGNTIYF
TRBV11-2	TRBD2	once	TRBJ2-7	TGTGCCAGCAGCACGACTAGCAGACCCTACGAGCAGTACTTC	CASSTTSRPYEQYF
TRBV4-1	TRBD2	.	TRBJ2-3	TGCGCCAGCAGCCAAACTATTCCGGGAGGGTTAGATACGCAGTATTTT	CASSQTIPGGLDTQYF
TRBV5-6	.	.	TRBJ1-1	TGTGCCAGCAGCTTATGGCGTAGGGCAGGGCGTCGGGCTGAAGCTTTCTTT	CASSLWRRAGRRAEAFF
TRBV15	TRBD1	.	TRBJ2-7	TGTGCCACCAGCCCCCGGACAGGGAAGAACGAGCAGTACTTC	CATSPRTGKNEQYF
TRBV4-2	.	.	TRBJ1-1	TGTGCCAGCAGCCGGGAGCCCACTGAAGCTTTCTTT	CASSREPTEAFF
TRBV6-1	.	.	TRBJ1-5	TGTGCCAGCAGGGATCAAAACAATCAGCCCCAGCATTTT	CASRDQNNQPQHF
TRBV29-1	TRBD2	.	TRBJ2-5	TGCAGCGTCTCGGTAGCGGGAGATGGGACGACCCAGTACTTC	CSVSVAGDGTTQYF
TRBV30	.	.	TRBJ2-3	TGTGCCTGGAGATCTACAGATACGCAGTATTTT	CAWRSTDTQYF
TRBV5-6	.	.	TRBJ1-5	TGTGCCAGCAGCTGGGGGTCGGGGAATAGCAATCAGCCCCAGCATTTT	CASSWGSGNSNQPQHF
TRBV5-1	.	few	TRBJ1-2	TGCGCCAGCAGCTCTCAAGTCGCCCTTGGCTACACCTTC	CASSSQVALGYTF
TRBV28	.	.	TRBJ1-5	TGTGCCAGCAGTCCGGCCCCTGGGGGTCAGCCCCAGCATTTT	CASSPAPGGQPQHF
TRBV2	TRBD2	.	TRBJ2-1	TGTGCCAGCAGGCCAAGGACTAGCGGGAGTTCGAGGTCCTACAATGAGCAGTTCTTC	CASRPRTSGSSRSYNEQFF
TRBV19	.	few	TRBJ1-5	TGTGCCAGTAGAGAGGATGCCCGTCAGCCCCAGCATTTT	CASREDARQPQHF
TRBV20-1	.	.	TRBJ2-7	TGCAGTGCTGGGGGGACTCGAGAGCAGTACTTC	CSAGGTREQYF
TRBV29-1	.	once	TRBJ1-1	TGCAGCGGGGGGGGTGGGGGGGCCGAAGCTTTCTTT	CSGGGGGAEAFF
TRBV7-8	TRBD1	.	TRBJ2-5	TGTGCCAGCAGCTCGACAGGGGGCGGGGAGACCCAGTACTTC	CASSSTGGGETQYF
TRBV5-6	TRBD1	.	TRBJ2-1	TGTGCCAGCAGCCCCCGACAGGGATGGGGCAGTGAGCAGTTCTTC	CASSPRQGWGSEQFF
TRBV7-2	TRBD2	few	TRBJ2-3	TGTGCCAGCAGCTTGAGGGGCGGGAGGGCCCCCCATACGCAGTATTTT	CASSLRGGRAPHTQYF
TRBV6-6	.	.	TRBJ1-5	TGTGCCAGCAGCAAATACAGGAGTAACAATCAGCCCCAGCATTTT	CASSKYRSNNQPQHF
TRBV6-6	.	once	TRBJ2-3	TGTGCCAGCAGGCTAGTAGTCGCAGATACGCAGTATTTT	CASRLVVADTQYF
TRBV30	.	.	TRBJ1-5	TGTGCCTGGAGTCTAGACAGTAACAATCAGCCCCAGCATTTT	CAWSLDSNNQPQHF
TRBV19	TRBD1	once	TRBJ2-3	TGTGCCAGTAGTACAACGGGACAGGGGACGACAGATACGCAGTATTTT	CASSTTGQGTTDTQYF
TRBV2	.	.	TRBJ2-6	TGTGCCAGCAGTGATAACGGGGCCAACGTCCTGACTTTC	CASSDNGANVLTF
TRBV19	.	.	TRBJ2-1	TGTGCCAGTAGTATCCGTAGTAGGGGGACACCTTGGGATGAGCAGTTCTTC	CASSIRSRGTPWDEQFF
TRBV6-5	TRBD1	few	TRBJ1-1	TGTGCCAGCAAGACAGGGCACACTGAAGCTTTCTTT	CASKTGHTEAFF
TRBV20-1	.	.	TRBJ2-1	TGCAGTGCTAGAGACGGGGTCTTC	CSARDGVF
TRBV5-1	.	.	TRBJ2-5	TGCGCCAGCAGCTTGACAACCGTCCAAGAGACCCAGTACTTC	CASSLTTVQETQYF
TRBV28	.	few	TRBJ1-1	TGTGCCAGCACTCCGGACGGAAGGCGCGGTGAAGCTTTCTTT	CASTPDGRRGEAFF
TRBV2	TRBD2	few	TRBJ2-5	TGTGCCAGTGAGCGGGAGACGAAAGAGACCCAGTACTTC	CASERETKETQYF
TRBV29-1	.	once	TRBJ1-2	TGCAGCGTTGAACGCGGCGGCGGCTACACCTTC	CSVERGGGYTF
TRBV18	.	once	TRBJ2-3	TGTGCCAGCTCACCAGTGGAGATCACAGATACGCAGTATTTT	CASSPVEITDTQYF
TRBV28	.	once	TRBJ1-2	TGTGCCATCCGGACAGACCTCTATGGCTACACCTTC	CAIRTDLYGYTF
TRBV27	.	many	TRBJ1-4	TGTGCCAGCAGTGTAAACAGAGATGAAAAACTGTTTTTT	CASSVNRDEKLFF
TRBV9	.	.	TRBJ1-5	TGTGCCAGCAGCGCGGGACATTGGGATCAGCCCCAGCATTTT	CASSAGHWDQPQHF
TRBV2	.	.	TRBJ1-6	TGTGCCAGCAGTCAAGGCCAGCGAAATAATTCACCCCTCCACTTT	CASSQGQRNNSPLHF
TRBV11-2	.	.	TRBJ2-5	TGTGCCAGCAGCTTAGGTGGGGGCCCCCAGGAGACCCAGTACTTC	CASSLGGGPQETQYF
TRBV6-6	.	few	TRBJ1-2	TGTGCCAGCAGTTCTTTAGGGACACGAACTAACTATGGCTACACCTTC	CASSSLGTRTNYGYTF
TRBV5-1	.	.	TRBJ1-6	TGCGCCAGCAGCTTATACGGGGGGGTTGGCAATTCACCCCTCCACTTT	CASSLYGGVGNSPLHF
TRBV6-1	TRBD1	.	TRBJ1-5	TGTGCCACCAGGGACAGTTCCAATCAGCCCCAGCATTTT	CATRDSSNQPQHF
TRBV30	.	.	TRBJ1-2	TGTGCCGGATACAGCTCCAATAACTATGGCTACACCTTC	CAGYSSNNYGYTF
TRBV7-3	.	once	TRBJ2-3	TGTGCCAGCAGCTCGACCTTCACAGATACGCAGTATTTT	CASSSTFTDTQYF
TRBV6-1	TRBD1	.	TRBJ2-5	TGTGCCAGCAGTTTCCGGGACAGTATGGAGACCCAGTACTTC	CASSFRDSMETQYF
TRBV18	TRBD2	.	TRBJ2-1	TGTGCCAGCTCACCGTCTCTAGCGGGCGGTGGGGGGAACAATGAGCAGTTCTTC	CASSPSLAGGGGNNEQFF
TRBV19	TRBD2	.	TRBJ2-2	TGTGCCAGTAGAGGGCTAGCGGGAAAAACCGGGGAGCTGTTTTTT	CASRGLAGKTGELFF
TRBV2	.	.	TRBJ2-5	TGTGCCAGCAGTGAGGGCAGCCACCAAGAGACCCAGTACTTC	CASSEGSHQETQYF
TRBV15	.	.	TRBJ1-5	TGTGCCACCAGCAGACAGGGAAATAGCAATCAGCCCCAGCATTTT	CATSRQGNSNQPQHF
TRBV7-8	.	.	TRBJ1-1	TGTGCCAGCAGCTCCAGACAGGTCGTCGACACTGAAGCTTTCTTT	CASSSRQVVDTEAFF